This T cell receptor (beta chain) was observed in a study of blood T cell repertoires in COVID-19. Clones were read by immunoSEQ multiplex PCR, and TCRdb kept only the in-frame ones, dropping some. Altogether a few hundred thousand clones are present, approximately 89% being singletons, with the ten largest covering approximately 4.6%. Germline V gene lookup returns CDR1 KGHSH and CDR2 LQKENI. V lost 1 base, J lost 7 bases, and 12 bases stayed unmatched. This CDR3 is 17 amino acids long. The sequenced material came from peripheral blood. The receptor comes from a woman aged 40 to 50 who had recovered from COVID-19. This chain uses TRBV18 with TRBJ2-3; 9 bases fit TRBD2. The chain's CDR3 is CASSPLAQTSGTNTQYF. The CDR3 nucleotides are TGTGCCAGCTCACCACTGGCCCAGACTAGCGGTACGAATACGCAGTATTTT.